One sample yielded the 27 T cell receptor beta chains listed below, sequenced in a study of blood T cell repertoires in COVID-19. The method was immunoSEQ multiplex PCR; TCRdb's version includes in-frame clones alone and lacks a portion of them. The sample includes about 260,000 clones, 80% to 90% of them seen just once. Sequencing was done on a sample of peripheral blood. The receptor source for this set is a woman between 50 and 59 years old with acute or convalescent COVID-19.

The J gene is TRBJ1-5, the V gene TRBV29-1, with 8 bases fitting TRBD1. V shed 6 bases, J shed 2 bases, and the junction held 9 bases outside the gene matches. Germline values: CDR1 SQVTM, CDR2 ANQGSEA. The CDR3 is made up of 15 amino acids. The chain's CDR3 is CSVIMTGVGNQPQHF. The CDR3 DNA follows: TGCAGCGTGATAATGACAGGGGTTGGCAATCAGCCCCAGCATTTT.

CDR3 region: CASSPEGGQPQHF. For the CDR3, the DNA is TGTGCCAGTAGTCCCGAAGGAGGTCAGCCCCAGCATTTT. The chain has TRBV19 and TRBJ1-5, with D unclear. Germline V CDR1 and CDR2: LNHDA, SQIVND (reference sequence). This CDR3 contains 13 residues. Trimming stripped 5 bases from V and 6 bases from J, with 11 bases between.

This chain joins TRBV29-1 and TRBJ2-4; no firm D call. The CDR3 loop spans 12 amino acids. Germline V gene lookup returns CDR1 SQVTM and CDR2 ANQGSEA. V lost 0 bases and J 6 bases, leaving 6 bases between the germline ends. The CDR3 DNA is TGCAGCGTTGAAGATGCGATAAACATTCAGTACTTC. Residues: CSVEDAINIQYF.

This chain connects TRBV12-5 to TRBJ2-2; D call uncertain. The germline V gene has CDR1 LGHNT and CDR2 FRNRAP. The CDR3 runs to 13 residues. V lost 0 bases and J 7 bases, leaving 6 bases between the germline ends. Written as DNA, the CDR3 is TGTGCTAGTGGTTTGGTAGCCGGCGGGGAGCTGTTTTTT. It is translated as CASGLVAGGELFF.

This sequence joins TRBV5-1 and TRBJ1-2; TRBD1 agrees at 7 bases. Per germline, CDR1 SGHRS and CDR2 YFSETQ. This CDR3 is 14 amino acids long. With V trimmed by 4 bases and J by 7 bases, 10 bases remained unmatched. The CDR3 spells CASSPISGGAGYTF. In nucleotides, the CDR3 is TGCGCCAGCAGCCCCATATCAGGGGGTGCTGGCTACACCTTC. The full variable domain, in which reference TRBV5-1 and TRBJ1-2 provide the parts outside the CDR3, is KAGVTQTPRYLIKTRGQQVTLSCSPISGHRSVSWYQQTPGQGLQFLFEYFSETQRNKGNFPGRFSGRQFSNSRSEMNVSTLELGDSALYLCASSPISGGAGYTFGSGTRLTVV.

The chain is built from TRBV6-5 and TRBJ2-7; no definite D call. Germline values: CDR1 MNHEY, CDR2 SVGAGI. The ends were cut back, 6 bases at V and 13 bases at J, with 16 bases in the middle. The CDR3 covers 11 residues. CDR3: CASSLSSEIYF. The CDR3 DNA reads as TGTGCCAGCAGCCTCTCCTCGGAGATATACTTC.

The chain links TRBV19 to TRBJ2-2; 9 bases agree with TRBD2. Trimming at V came to 6 bases and at J to 2 bases, leaving 7 bases not matched to a gene. The CDR3 consists of 16 residues. Per germline, CDR1 LNHDA and CDR2 SQIVND (reference sequence). The CDR3 spells CASRRLADPNTGELFF. DNA for the CDR3: TGTGCCAGTAGACGACTAGCGGACCCTAACACCGGGGAGCTGTTTTTT.

The chain combines TRBV7-8 with TRBJ1-4; D not certain. CDR3 length: 16 residues. The V gene lost 0 bases and the J gene lost 8 bases, with 16 bases spanning the gap. Germline values: CDR1 SGHVS, CDR2 FQNEAQ. The CDR3 nucleotides read TGTGCCAGCAGCTTAGCGAGGCGGGGATTGGAGGAAAAACTGTTTTTT. Residues: CASSLARRGLEEKLFF.

The chain links TRBV19 to TRBJ1-5, with 7 bases identical to TRBD1. Germline values: CDR1 LNHDA, CDR2 SQIVND (reference sequence). The CDR3 runs 18 residues. J was trimmed by 0 bases and V by 11 bases; bases with no gene match: 19. In nucleotides, the CDR3 is TGTGCCGTCGGCGGGGGGGACAGAATAAGCTATAGCAATCAGCCCCAGCATTTT. Protein: CAVGGGDRISYSNQPQHF.

This clone showed up just once. The chain recombines TRBV5-6 with TRBJ2-2, with D unclear. Germline V CDR1 and CDR2: SGHDT, YYEEEE. The CDR3 loop spans 13 amino acids. V was shortened by 2 bases and J by 13 bases, with 15 bases between the two germline ends. The chain's CDR3 is CASSFGRLLSLFF. CDR3 nucleotides: TGTGCCAGCAGCTTTGGCAGGCTCCTCTCGCTGTTTTTT.

This clone was counted between two and nine times. V is TRBV7-8 and J is TRBJ1-6, with 7 bases lining up with TRBD1. Germline lookup yields CDR1 SGHVS and CDR2 FQNEAQ. This CDR3 spans 16 amino acids. Trimming removed 5 bases from V and 6 bases from J; junction bases left unmatched: 10. The CDR3 loop is CASSPHEGTVNSPLHF. In DNA, the CDR3 is TGTGCCAGCAGCCCGCACGAAGGGACAGTTAATTCACCCCTCCACTTT. Full variable domain (missing parts from reference TRBV7-8 and TRBJ1-6): GAGVSQSPRYKVAKRGQDVALRCDPISGHVSLFWYQQALGQGPEFLTYFQNEAQLDKSGLPSDRFFAERPEGSVSTLKIQRTQQEDSAVYLCASSPHEGTVNSPLHFGNGTRLTVT.

CDR3 nucleotide sequence: TGTGCCAGCAGCCCCACCGCAGGGGGTTATAATTCACCCCTCCACTTT. This gives the protein CASSPTAGGYNSPLHF. V gene TRBV7-3 combines with J gene TRBJ1-6; 7 positions match TRBD1. Germline V gene data show CDR1 as SGHTA and CDR2 as FQGTGA. The CDR3 has 16 residues. The V gene end was trimmed by 5 bases and the J gene end by 4 bases; junction bases not matched to a gene: 8. Based on the CDR3 plus reference TRBV7-3 and TRBJ1-6, the full variable domain is GAGVSQTPSNKVTEKGKYVELRCDPISGHTALYWYRQSLGQGPEFLIYFQGTGAADDSGLPNDRFFAVRPEGSVSTLKIQRTERGDSAVYLCASSPTAGGYNSPLHFGNGTRLTVT.

The rearrangement links TRBV5-6 to TRBJ2-5; tentative D call: TRBD1 (6 bases). V was shortened by 5 bases and J by 5 bases, with 13 bases between the two germline ends. The CDR3 contains 13 residues. From germline, CDR1 is SGHDT and CDR2 YYEEEE. The CDR3, as DNA: TGTGCCAGCAGTAGAGACAGGTCCGAGACCCAGTACTTC. It codes for CASSRDRSETQYF.

The chain couples TRBV5-1 to TRBJ2-7; tentative D call: TRBD2 (8 bases). The CDR3 has 14 residues. In germline, CDR1 is SGHRS, CDR2 YFSETQ. Trimming cost V 0 bases and J 11 bases, with 18 bases left between them. The CDR3 bases are TGCGCCAGCAGCTTGGCCAGGGGGGCGGGAGGAGAGTACTTC. This gives the protein CASSLARGAGGEYF.

About this clone: The sample carries other DNA sequences with the same CDR3. The chain couples TRBV19 to TRBJ1-5; TRBD1 matches 8 bases. The J segment lost 2 bases and the V segment lost 3 bases, leaving 3 bases of the junction unmatched. CDR3 size: 15 residues. CDR1 and CDR2 from the germline V gene are LNHDA and SQIVND (reference sequence). The CDR3: CASSIGQGGNQPQHF. In DNA, the CDR3 is TGTGCCAGTAGTATCGGACAGGGTGGCAATCAGCCCCAGCATTTT.

The V gene is TRBV5-1, the J gene TRBJ2-2; D remains ambiguous. The V and J ends lost 4 bases and 3 bases respectively, with 22 bases between them. The CDR3 covers 18 residues. CDR1 SGHRS and CDR2 YFSETQ come from the germline V gene. The CDR3 protein is CASSRSVVRPRDTGELFF. DNA for the CDR3: TGCGCCAGCAGCCGCAGTGTGGTGCGTCCCCGGGACACCGGGGAGCTGTTTTTT.

J is TRBJ1-5 and V is TRBV7-2; D is undetermined. Germline CDR1 reads SGHTA; CDR2 reads FQGNSA. The CDR3 is made up of 15 amino acids. V was clipped by 1 base and J by 5 bases, with 12 bases between them. Here the CDR3 DNA reads TGTGCCAGCAGCTTAGTAGTGACCGGGGATCAGCCCCAGCATTTT. Amino acids: CASSLVVTGDQPQHF. The entire variable domain, with the rest obtained from reference TRBV7-2 and TRBJ1-5, is as follows: GAGVSQSPSNKVTEKGKDVELRCDPISGHTALYWYRQSLGQGLEFLIYFQGNSAPDKSGLPSDRFSAERTGGSVSTLTIQRTQQEDSAVYLCASSLVVTGDQPQHFGDGTRLSIL.

The genes are TRBV5-1 and TRBJ1-1; unclear D gene. V lost 4 bases to trimming and J lost 3 bases, with 16 bases between them. Germline CDR1 and CDR2: SGHRS and YFSETQ. The CDR3 length is 15 residues. The CDR3 coding sequence is TGCGCCAGCAGCCGCCGACGGCAGGTTGACACTGAAGCTTTCTTT. This encodes CASSRRRQVDTEAFF.

The chain links TRBV9 to TRBJ2-3; a possible D gene is TRBD2 (5 bases). The CDR3 spans 14 residues. Per the germline V gene, CDR1 is SGDLS and CDR2 is YYNGEE. Trimming left V 0 bases short and J 10 bases short, with 15 bases between. The CDR3 loop is CASSVEDSPAPQYF. The CDR3, as DNA: TGTGCCAGCAGCGTAGAGGACTCCCCTGCCCCGCAGTATTTT.

The genes are TRBV28 and TRBJ1-1; 10 bases map to TRBD1. CDR3 length equals 16 residues. After removal of 5 bases from V and 6 bases from J, the junction contained 12 bases not matched to a gene. Germline V gene lookup returns CDR1 MDHEN and CDR2 SYDVKM. The CDR3 spells CASSPKFGTGEAEAFF. CDR3 DNA sequence: TGTGCCAGCAGTCCAAAATTCGGGACAGGGGAGGCTGAAGCTTTCTTT.

The CDR3 loop is CASSLGWGDYEQYF. The CDR3 DNA is TGCGCCAGCAGCTTGGGGTGGGGGGACTACGAGCAGTACTTC. The V call is TRBV5-1, the J call TRBJ2-7; D might be TRBD2 (6 bases). The CDR3 has 14 residues. CDR1 is SGHRS and CDR2 is YFSETQ in the germline V gene. Deletions cut 0 bases from V and 3 bases from J, with 10 bases between.

The rearrangement links TRBV7-3 to TRBJ2-2; D is possibly TRBD2 (7 bases). Germline V gene data show CDR1 as SGHTA and CDR2 as FQGTGA. CDR3 size: 19 residues. Trimming left V 1 base short and J 2 bases short, with 20 bases between. CDR3 region: CASSLRGLAETLNTGELFF. The CDR3 nucleotides are TGTGCCAGCAGCTTAAGGGGGCTAGCGGAAACCCTCAACACCGGGGAGCTGTTTTTT.

Only one count was recorded for this clone. The J gene is TRBJ1-2, the V gene TRBV28, with D unresolved. The CDR3 totals 13 residues. The V end was cut by 6 bases, the J end by 3 bases, with 11 bases between. Germline V gives CDR1 MDHEN, CDR2 SYDVKM. CDR3 residues: CASRPGSDYGYTF. The CDR3 region has the DNA TGTGCCAGCAGACCGGGGTCGGACTATGGCTACACCTTC.

The gene calls are TRBV28 and TRBJ1-1; D remains ambiguous. CDR3 length: 14 amino acids. The germline V and J ends were trimmed by 2 bases and 6 bases, with 13 bases remaining between them. The V gene's germline CDR1 is MDHEN and CDR2 SYDVKM. CDR3 sequence: CASSLRPTGAEAFF. The CDR3, as DNA: TGTGCCAGCAGTTTAAGACCGACTGGTGCTGAAGCTTTCTTT.

The table lists this clone with a count of one. The CDR3 bases are TGTGCCAAGCTCACTAGTCCCACCGGGGAGCTGTTTTTT. Translated: CAKLTSPTGELFF. This chain uses TRBV28 with TRBJ2-2; D perhaps matches TRBD2 (5 bases). CDR1 and CDR2 from the germline V gene are MDHEN and SYDVKM. The CDR3 has 13 amino acids. With 10 bases removed from V and 4 bases from J, the gap between germline ends came to 13 bases.

This chain joins TRBV28 and TRBJ2-7; a possible D gene is TRBD2 (7 bases). The germline CDR1 and CDR2 sequences are MDHEN and SYDVKM. Trimming left V 6 bases short and J 7 bases short, with 25 bases between. CDR3 length equals 16 residues. DNA for the CDR3: TGTGCCAGCAGACCGTCCAGGGGTAGCGGGTTTCGTGAGCAGTACTTC. Its translation is CASRPSRGSGFREQYF.

This clone has only one observation. The chain recombines TRBV2 with TRBJ1-2, with 9 nucleotides matching TRBD1. Trimming took 5 bases from V and 2 from J; bases not matched to a gene: 9. CDR3 length: 16 residues. Germline V gives CDR1 SNHLY, CDR2 FYNNEI. CDR3 in amino acids: CASSYSTGQGNYGYTF. The CDR3 DNA reads as TGTGCCAGCAGTTATTCTACGGGACAGGGAAACTATGGCTACACCTTC.